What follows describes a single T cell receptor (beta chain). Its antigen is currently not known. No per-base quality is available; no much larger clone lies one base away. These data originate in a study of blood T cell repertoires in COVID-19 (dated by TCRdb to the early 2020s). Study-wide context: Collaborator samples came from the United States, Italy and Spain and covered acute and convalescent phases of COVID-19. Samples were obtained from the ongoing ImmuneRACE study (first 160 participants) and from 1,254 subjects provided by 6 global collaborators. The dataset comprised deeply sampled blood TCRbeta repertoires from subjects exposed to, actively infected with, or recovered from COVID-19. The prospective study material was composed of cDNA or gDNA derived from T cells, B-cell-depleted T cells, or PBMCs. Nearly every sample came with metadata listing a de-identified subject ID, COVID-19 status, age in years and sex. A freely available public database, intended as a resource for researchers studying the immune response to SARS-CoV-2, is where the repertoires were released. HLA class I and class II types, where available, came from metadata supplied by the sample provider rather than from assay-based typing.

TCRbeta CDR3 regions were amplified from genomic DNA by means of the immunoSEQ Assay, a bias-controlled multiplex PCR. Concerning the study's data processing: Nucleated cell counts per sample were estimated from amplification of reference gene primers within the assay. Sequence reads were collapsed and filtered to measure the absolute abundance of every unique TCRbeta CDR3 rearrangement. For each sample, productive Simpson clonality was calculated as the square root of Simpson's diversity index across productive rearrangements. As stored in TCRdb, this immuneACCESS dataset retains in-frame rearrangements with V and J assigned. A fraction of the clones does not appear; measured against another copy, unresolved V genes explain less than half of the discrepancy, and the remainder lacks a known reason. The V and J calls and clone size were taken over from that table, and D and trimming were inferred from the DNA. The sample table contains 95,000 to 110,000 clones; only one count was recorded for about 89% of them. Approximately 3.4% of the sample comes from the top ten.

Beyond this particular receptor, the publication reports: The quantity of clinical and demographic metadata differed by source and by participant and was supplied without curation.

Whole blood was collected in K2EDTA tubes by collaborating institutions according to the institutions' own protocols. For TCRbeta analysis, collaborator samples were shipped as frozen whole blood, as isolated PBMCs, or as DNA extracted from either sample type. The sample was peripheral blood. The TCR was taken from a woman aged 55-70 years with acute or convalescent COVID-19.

The sequenced DNA: TGTGCCAGCAGCTTAGAGAGGGTTCAGCCCCAGCATTTT. Translated, this gives CASSLERVQPQHF. This chain is built from TRBV11-2 and TRBJ1-5; no confident D gene assignment can be made. As encoded in the germline V gene, CDR1 is SGHAT while CDR2 is FQNNGV. Reading from cysteine to phenylalanine, the CDR3 counts 13 amino acids. CDR3 DNA only is kept here, 39 bases in frame from base 1. V is shortened by 0 bases, J by 6 bases, and the region joining them spans 6 bases.